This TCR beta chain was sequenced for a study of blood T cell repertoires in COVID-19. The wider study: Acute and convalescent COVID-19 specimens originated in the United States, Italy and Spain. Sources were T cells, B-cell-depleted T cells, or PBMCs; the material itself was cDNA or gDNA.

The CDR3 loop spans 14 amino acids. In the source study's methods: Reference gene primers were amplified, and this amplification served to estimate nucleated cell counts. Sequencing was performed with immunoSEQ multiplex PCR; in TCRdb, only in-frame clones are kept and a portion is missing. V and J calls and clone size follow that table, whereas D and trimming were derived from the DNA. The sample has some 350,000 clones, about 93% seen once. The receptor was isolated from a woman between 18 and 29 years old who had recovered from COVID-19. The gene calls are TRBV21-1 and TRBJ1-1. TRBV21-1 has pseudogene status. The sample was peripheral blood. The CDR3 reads CASPSWGTRAEAFF. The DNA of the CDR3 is TGTGCCAGTCCTTCCTGGGGTACTAGGGCTGAAGCTTTCTTT.